This T cell receptor beta chain emerged from a study of blood T cell repertoires in COVID-19. Study context: Sites across the United States, Italy and Spain contributed samples from acute and convalescent COVID-19.

A single count supports this clone. One end of the junction varies from germline; a read error may be responsible. Repertoires were generated with immunoSEQ multiplex PCR, while TCRdb's copy carries only in-frame clones and drops some. The sample consists of roughly 150,000 clones, 80% to 90% of them appearing once. Germline CDR1 and CDR2: SSHAT and FNYEAQ (reference sequence). The CDR3 contains 15 residues. The clonotype originates from a woman aged 55-69 years with active COVID-19. The J gene is TRBJ2-5, the V gene TRBV7-7, with 9 bases identical to TRBD1. Sequences were obtained from peripheral blood. Here the CDR3 reads CASSLGTGIQETQYF. The CDR3 DNA reads TGTGCTAGCAGCTTAGGGACAGGGATTCAAGAGACCCAGTACTTC.